The source of this T cell receptor beta chain is a study of T cell clones after liver transplantation. Study summary: TCRbeta sequencing after a pre-transplant mixed lymphocyte reaction identified graft-donor-reactive clones, later tracked in post-transplant blood. Three of the eight recipients were HCV-positive; the rest had non-autoimmune, non-viral transplant indications. Study observations and caveats: These preliminary findings come from unstandardized post-transplant sampling times.

Some clones are missing from TCRdb's copy, which holds only in-frame ones; the method was immunoSEQ multiplex PCR. Of roughly 65,000 clones detected, 92% appear once; the ten largest clones hold roughly 0.98%. Sorting of unstimulated PBMCs yielded separate CD3+CD4+ and CD3+CD8+ fractions. Remarks on this clone: Its matching antigen is unknown.

The material sequenced was CD4+ T cells from blood, taken roughly 25 months after liver transplant. This receptor was obtained from a human patient who received a liver transplant. Some T cells here may be from the graft donor.

CDR3 DNA: TGTGCCAGCAGTTACCTTTCGGGACAGGGCAAAAACATTCAGTACTTC. Its protein product is CASSYLSGQGKNIQYF. The chain carries TRBV6-5 and TRBJ2-4; TRBD1 matches at 9 bases. The germline V gene has CDR1 MNHEY and CDR2 SVGAGI. Trimming removed 2 bases from V and 3 bases from J; junction bases left unmatched: 5. The CDR3 has 16 amino acids.